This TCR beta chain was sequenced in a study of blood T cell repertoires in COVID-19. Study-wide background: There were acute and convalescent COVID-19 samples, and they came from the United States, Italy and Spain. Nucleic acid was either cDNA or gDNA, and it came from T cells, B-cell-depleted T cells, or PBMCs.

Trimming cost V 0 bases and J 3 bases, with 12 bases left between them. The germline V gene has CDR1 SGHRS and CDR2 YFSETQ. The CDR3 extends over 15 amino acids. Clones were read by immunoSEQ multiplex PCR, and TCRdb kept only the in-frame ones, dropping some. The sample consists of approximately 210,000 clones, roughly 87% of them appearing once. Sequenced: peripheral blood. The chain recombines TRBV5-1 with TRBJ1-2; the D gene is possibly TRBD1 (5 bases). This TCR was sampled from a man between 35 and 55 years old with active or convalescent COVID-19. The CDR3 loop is CASSLGQRTHYGYTF. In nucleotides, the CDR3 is TGCGCCAGCAGCTTGGGACAGCGTACCCACTATGGCTACACCTTC.